The rows below give T cell receptor beta chains drawn from one sample of a study of blood T cell repertoires in COVID-19. Libraries were prepared by immunoSEQ multiplex PCR; TCRdb keeps only in-frame clonotypes and omits some of them. The sample holds about 220,000 clones, 86% seen once. Sequenced sample: peripheral blood. The source of these receptors is a woman between 50 and 59 years old with COVID-19, enrolled during active disease. CDR3s include the opening cysteine and the closing phenylalanine or tryptophan. The order of the fields is J gene, CDR3 length, D gene, V gene, clone size, CDR3 protein, CDR3 DNA. The D gene is left open where the match is weak. Rows may omit the clone size; those that give it use once, few, many or a size class.

TRBJ2-1	16	TRBD2	TRBV7-3	-	CASSLTTGGFRNEQFF	TGTGCCAGCAGCTTAACCACGGGGGGTTTTCGGAATGAGCAGTTCTTC
TRBJ1-5	15	TRBD1	TRBV6-1	-	CASSDTGAFGQPQHF	TGTGCCAGCAGTGATACAGGGGCGTTCGGTCAGCCCCAGCATTTT
TRBJ2-2	15	TRBD2	TRBV5-5	-	CASSLAGGFTGELFF	TGTGCCAGCAGCTTAGCGGGGGGGTTCACCGGGGAGCTGTTTTTT
TRBJ2-1	16	-	TRBV7-6	-	CASSPARGDGSNEQFF	TGTGCCAGCAGCCCCGCCCGTGGGGACGGGAGCAATGAGCAGTTCTTC
TRBJ2-1	15	TRBD1	TRBV27	few	CASSSDRLSYNEQFF	TGTGCCAGCAGTTCGGACAGGCTCTCCTACAATGAGCAGTTCTTC
TRBJ1-6	16	-	TRBV4-1	-	CASSRGEGTYNSPLHF	TGCGCCAGCAGCCGGGGGGAGGGCACCTATAATTCACCCCTCCACTTT
TRBJ1-3	14	-	TRBV29-1	-	CSAYLSGVEDTIYF	TGCAGCGCTTATCTCAGTGGGGTGGAGGACACCATATATTTT
TRBJ2-7	21	TRBD2	TRBV4-3	once	CASSQGEGTSGGSRSTYEQYF	TGCGCCAGCAGCCAAGGAGAGGGGACTAGCGGGGGTTCCAGGTCTACCTACGAGCAGTACTTC
TRBJ2-3	16	-	TRBV27	-	CASSSDRDLWTDTQYF	TGTGCCAGCAGTTCTGACAGGGACTTGTGGACAGATACGCAGTATTTT
TRBJ1-4	14	-	TRBV5-1	-	CASRRQSANEKLFF	TGCGCCAGCAGGCGACAGTCGGCTAATGAAAAACTGTTTTTT
TRBJ2-1	15	TRBD2	TRBV19	-	CASSLLADFYNEQFF	TGTGCCAGTAGTCTACTAGCGGACTTCTACAATGAGCAGTTCTTC